The rows below give T cell receptor beta chains drawn from one sample of a study of CD8+ T cells in alopecia areata. Generated by immunoSEQ multiplex PCR, the TCRdb table keeps only in-frame clones and is missing some. This table has 130,000 to 150,000 clones, 62% appearing once. The specimen sequenced was CD8+ T cells sorted from blood. These receptors originate from a human donor in good health. The CDR3 runs from the conserved cysteine through the conserved F or W. The D gene is left open where the match is weak. Size is stated for part of the rows, as once, few or many counts, or as a class when the clone is expanded.

clone_size | j_call | d_call | v_call | cdr3_aa | cdr3_nt
NA | TRBJ1-1 | TRBD1 | TRBV29-1 | CSVRTGRLGAFF | TGCAGCGTCCGGACAGGGAGACTTGGGGCTTTCTTT
NA | TRBJ2-1 | NA | TRBV9 | CASSAGTPSNEQFF | TGTGCCAGCAGCGCCGGGACCCCCTCCAATGAGCAGTTCTTC
few | TRBJ2-7 | NA | TRBV29-1 | CSVVGGSSYEQYF | TGCAGCGTTGTAGGGGGAAGCTCCTACGAGCAGTACTTC
few | TRBJ2-1 | TRBD2 | TRBV4-1 | CASSQVAGGRYEQFF | TGCGCCAGCAGCCAAGTGGCGGGAGGGCGGTATGAGCAGTTCTTC
once | TRBJ2-7 | NA | TRBV4-1 | CASSQLSSGPYEQYF | TGCGCCAGCAGCCAACTCAGTAGCGGACCTTACGAGCAGTACTTC
few | TRBJ2-5 | NA | TRBV9 | CASSASMGVETQYF | TGTGCCAGCAGCGCATCGATGGGGGTTGAGACCCAGTACTTC
NA | TRBJ1-2 | NA | TRBV15 | CATSSLNQGYGYTF | TGTGCCACCAGCAGCCTTAACCAGGGATACGGCTACACCTTC
NA | TRBJ2-7 | NA | TRBV27 | CASGYEQYF | TGTGCCTCGGGCTACGAGCAGTACTTC
NA | TRBJ1-1 | NA | TRBV27 | CASSPQQGFNTEAFF | TGTGCCAGCAGTCCTCAACAGGGTTTCAACACTGAAGCTTTCTTT
few | TRBJ1-5 | TRBD1 | TRBV2 | CAIWTGGNQPQHF | TGTGCCATCTGGACAGGAGGCAATCAGCCCCAGCATTTT
NA | TRBJ1-4 | NA | TRBV5-4 | CASSFENEKLFF | TGTGCCAGCAGCTTCGAAAATGAAAAACTGTTTTTT
NA | TRBJ2-7 | TRBD1 | TRBV7-2 | CASSKPGTGVGQYF | TGTGCCAGCAGTAAACCCGGGACAGGGGTCGGGCAGTACTTC
NA | TRBJ2-1 | NA | TRBV7-9 | CASSLVLGGSNEQFF | TGTGCCAGCAGCTTAGTTCTCGGGGGAAGCAATGAGCAGTTCTTC
NA | TRBJ1-2 | NA | TRBV7-9 | CASSLSADSGYTF | TGTGCCAGCAGCTTATCGGCCGATTCTGGCTACACCTTC
NA | TRBJ2-7 | NA | TRBV14 | CASSPPRRGYEQYF | TGTGCCAGCAGTCCCCCCCGTCGGGGCTACGAGCAGTACTTC
NA | TRBJ1-5 | NA | TRBV5-6 | CASSSYSQPQHF | TGTGCCAGCAGCTCTTACTCTCAGCCCCAGCATTTT
few | TRBJ2-1 | TRBD1 | TRBV7-9 | CASSPRQGAYNEQFF | TGTGCCAGCAGCCCTCGACAGGGGGCATACAATGAGCAGTTCTTC
NA | TRBJ2-7 | NA | TRBV29-1 | CSVETSGLTYEQYF | TGCAGCGTTGAAACGTCGGGGCTAACCTACGAGCAGTACTTC
once | TRBJ2-7 | NA | TRBV6-1 | CASSEPLGAHEQYF | TGTGCCAGCAGTGAACCTCTGGGGGCCCACGAGCAGTACTTC
NA | TRBJ2-5 | NA | TRBV7-9 | CAGGSYQETQYF | TGTGCTGGAGGATCCTACCAAGAGACCCAGTACTTC
NA | TRBJ1-2 | NA | TRBV10-2 | CASSERPGGLRNYGYTF | TGCGCCAGCAGTGAGAGGCCCGGCGGACTCAGAAACTATGGCTACACCTTC
NA | TRBJ2-4 | NA | TRBV27 | CASTSSLAKNIQYF | TGTGCCAGCACTTCTTCCCTAGCCAAAAACATTCAGTACTTC
NA | TRBJ2-3 | NA | TRBV2 | CASQNADTQYF | TGTGCCAGCCAAAATGCAGATACGCAGTATTTT
NA | TRBJ2-7 | NA | TRBV27 | CASSLNEQWSF | TGTGCCAGCAGTTTGAATGAACAGTGGTCCTTC
NA | TRBJ2-5 | TRBD1 | TRBV15 | CATSSLGQAGETQYF | TGTGCCACCAGCAGCCTGGGACAGGCGGGAGAGACCCAGTACTTC
once | TRBJ2-3 | TRBD2 | TRBV7-7 | CASSTLAGGPDTQYF | TGTGCCAGCAGCACCTTAGCGGGAGGGCCGGATACGCAGTATTTT
NA | TRBJ1-1 | NA | TRBV7-6 | CASSLEANTEAFF | TGTGCCAGCAGCTTAGAGGCGAACACTGAAGCTTTCTTT
NA | TRBJ2-1 | TRBD2 | TRBV4-1 | CASSQLTSGRDNEQFF | TGCGCCAGCAGCCAATTGACTAGCGGGAGAGACAATGAGCAGTTCTTC
NA | TRBJ2-1 | TRBD1 | TRBV5-1 | CASSPGQDPYNEQFF | TGCGCCAGCAGCCCGGGACAGGACCCGTACAATGAGCAGTTCTTC
NA | TRBJ2-3 | NA | TRBV4-1 | CASSQDPGPTDTQYF | TGCGCCAGCAGCCAAGATCCGGGCCCCACAGATACGCAGTATTTT
NA | TRBJ2-7 | TRBD1 | TRBV11-2 | CASSFRTGTPYEQYF | TGTGCCAGCAGCTTCCGGACAGGGACTCCCTACGAGCAGTACTTC
NA | TRBJ2-2 | NA | TRBV5-1 | CASSPAEGAHGELFF | TGCGCCAGCAGCCCGGCGGAGGGGGCGCACGGGGAGCTGTTTTTT
NA | TRBJ1-1 | NA | TRBV29-1 | CSVVGQINTEAFF | TGCAGCGTTGTGGGGCAGATCAACACTGAAGCTTTCTTT
few | TRBJ2-1 | NA | TRBV13 | CASSARLAVEQFF | TGTGCCAGCAGCGCGCGACTTGCAGTTGAGCAGTTCTTC
NA | TRBJ2-1 | NA | TRBV2 | CASIPWGSYNEQFF | TGTGCCAGCATTCCATGGGGGTCCTACAATGAGCAGTTCTTC
NA | TRBJ2-1 | NA | TRBV5-6 | CASSLTGEQFF | TGTGCCAGCAGCTTAACGGGAGAGCAGTTCTTC
NA | TRBJ1-2 | NA | TRBV19 | CASSPLAGYGYTF | TGTGCCAGTAGCCCCCTCGCCGGTTATGGCTACACCTTC
NA | TRBJ2-7 | TRBD2 | TRBV7-9 | CASSSLLAGGPYEQYF | TGTGCCAGCAGCTCCCTCTTAGCGGGAGGGCCCTACGAGCAGTACTTC
NA | TRBJ2-5 | NA | TRBV28 | CASTRQRSRWETQYF | TGTGCCAGCACCCGCCAGCGGTCTAGGTGGGAGACCCAGTACTTC
NA | TRBJ2-5 | NA | TRBV6-6 | CASNYRSRGEFETQYF | TGTGCCAGCAACTATAGGTCCAGGGGGGAGTTTGAGACCCAGTACTTC
NA | TRBJ1-1 | NA | TRBV29-1 | CSFRGYMNTEAFF | TGCAGCTTCCGGGGGTACATGAACACTGAAGCTTTCTTT
few | TRBJ1-1 | NA | TRBV10-2 | CASSESGSAEAFF | TGCGCCAGCAGTGAGTCGGGCAGTGCCGAAGCTTTCTTT
NA | TRBJ2-2 | NA | TRBV19 | CASSIGWDIGTTGELFF | TGTGCCAGTAGTATAGGCTGGGACATCGGAACGACCGGGGAGCTGTTTTTT
NA | TRBJ2-1 | NA | TRBV5-1 | CASSLRGTPHNEQFF | TGCGCCAGCAGCTTGCGGGGGACTCCCCACAATGAGCAGTTCTTC
few | TRBJ2-7 | TRBD1 | TRBV6-5 | CASSYSQGAPYEQYF | TGTGCCAGCAGTTACTCCCAGGGGGCCCCCTACGAGCAGTACTTC
NA | TRBJ2-7 | NA | TRBV25-1 | CASSAIVGLLYEQYF | TGTGCCAGCAGTGCCATTGTTGGGCTCCTCTACGAGCAGTACTTC
NA | TRBJ2-7 | NA | TRBV6-5 | CASSLSGSYEQYF | TGTGCCAGCAGTTTGAGTGGATCCTACGAGCAGTACTTC
NA | TRBJ2-2 | NA | TRBV5-6 | CASSFLRELTGELFF | TGTGCCAGCAGCTTTTTGCGGGAACTCACCGGGGAGCTGTTTTTT
few | TRBJ2-3 | NA | TRBV11-2 | CASSLAGRGTDTQYF | TGTGCCAGCAGCTTAGCCGGCAGGGGCACAGATACGCAGTATTTT